The 18 T cell receptor beta chains below come from one sample, sequenced in a study of human T cells and chemical hapten exposure. TCRdb re-derived calls from the RACE reads in MiXCR, one entry per CDR3 protein. Of under 300,000 distinct CDR3 sequences listed, 7.5% to 9% are singletons. As to time point: pre-sensitization, week 0. As to treatment: therapeutic diphenylcyclopropenone sensitization with weekly scalp DPC. The material sequenced was whole blood, taken in connection with sensitization to the hapten diphenylcyclopropenone (DPC). The source is a woman aged 40 to 50 with alopecia areata. Some clones in this sample may be carry-over from other donors' samples.

This clonotype has only a few counts. The genes are TRBV6-2 or TRBV6-3 and TRBJ1-1; 12 nucleotides agree with TRBD1. The CDR3 runs to 19 residues. Trimming cost V 6 bases and J 0 bases; bases outside gene matches: 14. Germline values: CDR1 MNHEY, CDR2 SVGEGT. In DNA, the CDR3 is TGTGCCAGCAGGGAGCTGGGGACAGGGGGCCAAATACTGAACACTGAAGCTTTCTTT. Protein product: CASRELGTGGQILNTEAFF.

This chain joins TRBV20-1 and TRBJ2-3; D remains unclear. Germline assignment: CDR1 DFQATT and CDR2 SNEGSKA (reference sequence). This CDR3 contains 14 residues. Trimming shortened V by 5 bases and J by 1 base, and 13 bases separated the two germline ends. CDR3 amino acids: CSAPPLVGTDTQYF. Written as DNA, the CDR3 is TGCAGTGCTCCTCCCCTCGTTGGCACAGATACGCAGTATTTT.

The V call is TRBV29-1, the J call TRBJ2-5; a possible D gene is TRBD1 (6 bases). CDR1 and CDR2 (germline): SQVTM, ANQGSEA. V lost 7 bases and J 4 bases, leaving 13 bases between the germline ends. The CDR3 is 12 residues long. The CDR3 nucleotides are TGCAGCGGACGGGACACTCCAGAGACCCAGTACTTC. Translated: CSGRDTPETQYF.

V and J are TRBV7-6 and TRBJ2-3; 11 bases align to TRBD2. The CDR3 contains 17 residues. CDR1 SGHVS and CDR2 FNYEAQ come from the germline V gene. Trimming took 2 bases from V and 4 from J; bases not matched to a gene: 8. The CDR3 nucleotides read TGTGCCAGCAGCTTACGGGGACTAGCGGCCGCCCCAGATACGCAGTATTTT. Protein product: CASSLRGLAAAPDTQYF.

The chain joins TRBV2 to TRBJ2-3; 8 positions match TRBD1. The CDR3 runs 13 residues. After removal of 8 bases from V and 3 bases from J, the junction contained 4 bases not matched to a gene. The germline V gene has CDR1 SNHLY and CDR2 FYNNEI. The CDR3 loop reads CASVGQVTDTQYF. In nucleotides, the CDR3 is TGTGCCAGCGTGGGACAGGTAACAGATACGCAGTATTTT. Filled out from reference TRBV2 and TRBJ2-3, the complete variable domain reads EPEVTQTPSHQVTQMGQEVILRCVPISNHLYFYWYRQILGQKVEFLVSFYNNEISEKSEIFDDQFSVERPDGSNFTLKIRSTKLEDSAMYFCASVGQVTDTQYFGPGTRLTVL.

This clonotype was observed a handful of times. This rearrangement joins TRBV6-5 to TRBJ2-7; TRBD1 is a possible D gene (6 bases). V was pared by 6 bases and J by 2 bases, with 17 bases between. This CDR3 region has 15 residues. Germline CDR1 and CDR2: MNHEY and SVGAGI. CDR3: CASSRTSTGTYEQYF. The CDR3 DNA reads TGTGCCAGCAGCCGTACCTCTACAGGGACCTACGAGCAGTACTTC.

This clonotype was recorded at least ten times. V gene TRBV6-2 or TRBV6-3 combines with J gene TRBJ1-5; no clear D gene. Trimming took off 6 bases at V and 6 bases at J, with 12 bases between the two ends. The CDR3 is 13 amino acids. The germline V gene encodes CDR1 MNHEY and CDR2 SVGEGT. CDR3 sequence (DNA): TGTGCCAGCAGCCCTCTGAGGGCTCAGCCCCAGCATTTT. It codes for CASSPLRAQPQHF.

This clonotype was recorded a few times. The V and J genes are TRBV5-1 and TRBJ2-6; the match to TRBD2 covers 13 bases. Germline V gene sequence: CDR1 SGHRS, CDR2 YFSETQ. Trimming took 5 bases from V and 0 from J; bases not matched to a gene: 2. This CDR3 contains 17 residues. Here the CDR3 DNA reads TGCGCCAGCAGTCGGACTAGCGGGAGCTCTGGGGCCAACGTCCTGACTTTC. Protein product: CASSRTSGSSGANVLTF. Filled out from reference TRBV5-1 and TRBJ2-6, the complete variable domain reads KAGVTQTPRYLIKTRGQQVTLSCSPISGHRSVSWYQQTPGQGLQFLFEYFSETQRNKGNFPGRFSGRQFSNSRSEMNVSTLELGDSALYLCASSRTSGSSGANVLTFGAGSRLTVL.

This clonotype was found many times. The rearrangement uses TRBV24-1 and TRBJ2-2, with D perhaps matching TRBD2 (5 bases). Trimming stripped 0 bases from V and 1 base from J, with 20 bases between. There are 20 residues in the CDR3. CDR1 is KGHDR and CDR2 is SFDVKD in the germline V gene. CDR3 DNA: TGTGCCACCAGTGATTTGCTACCAACACCCGGGATCCTGAACACCGGGGAGCTGTTTTTT. Amino acids: CATSDLLPTPGILNTGELFF.

This clonotype was seen more than once but under ten times. The J gene is TRBJ2-1, the V gene TRBV5-5; 7 bases fit TRBD2. Germline V gene data show CDR1 as SGHKS and CDR2 as YYEKEE (reference sequence). This CDR3 has 15 residues. Trimming took 3 bases from V and 6 from J; bases not matched to a gene: 9. The chain's CDR3 is CASSSRRGEGNEQFF. CDR3 DNA: TGTGCCAGCAGCTCTCGCCGGGGGGAGGGCAATGAGCAGTTCTTC.

The V call is TRBV27, the J call TRBJ2-7; 8 bases fit TRBD2. Germline V gene sequence: CDR1 MNHEY, CDR2 SMNVEV (reference sequence). V was pared by 3 bases and J by 3 bases, with 1 base of the junction left unmatched. The length of the CDR3 is 13 residues. CDR3 nucleotides: TGTGCCAGCAGTTTCCGGGAGGGCTACGAGCAGTACTTC. It codes for CASSFREGYEQYF.

This clonotype was seen a handful of times. The V call is TRBV7-2, the J call TRBJ2-1, with D hard to call. V dropped 4 bases and J dropped 3 bases, with 13 bases sitting between them. Germline assignment: CDR1 SGHTA and CDR2 FQGNSA. The CDR3 extends over 15 amino acids. The chain's CDR3 is CASSSGLGYYNEQFF. CDR3 coding DNA: TGTGCCAGCAGCTCGGGCCTTGGGTACTACAATGAGCAGTTCTTC.

Written as DNA, the CDR3 is TGCAGTGCTAGAACAGGGAGCACCGGGGAGCTGTTTTTT. Its protein is CSARTGSTGELFF. J is TRBJ2-2 and V is TRBV20-1, with a possible D match to TRBD1 (6 bases). Germline lookup yields CDR1 DFQATT and CDR2 SNEGSKA (reference sequence). Trimming shortened V by 2 bases and J by 4 bases, and 8 bases separated the two germline ends. The CDR3 has 13 amino acids.

The chain employs TRBV5-1 and TRBJ2-1; possibly TRBD2 for D (6 bases). The CDR3 has 18 amino acids. V was cut by 9 bases and J by 5 bases, with 30 bases left in between. Per the germline V gene, CDR1 is SGHRS and CDR2 is YFSETQ. The CDR3 nucleotides read TGCGCCACCGCAATCCTACGACGGATCCCTTCGGGGGACAATGAGCAGTTCTTC. Its translation: CATAILRRIPSGDNEQFF.

The CDR3 here is CSVGLGQRETQYF. The DNA for the CDR3 is TGCAGCGTTGGTCTGGGACAGCGAGAGACCCAGTACTTC. The V and J genes are TRBV29-1 and TRBJ2-5; 7 positions agree with TRBD1. Germline-derived CDR1 and CDR2 are SQVTM and ANQGSEA. This CDR3 is 13 amino acids long. V lost 4 bases to trimming and J lost 4 bases; unmatched junction nucleotides: 6.

The chain links TRBV7-9 to TRBJ2-3; no clear D. Germline CDR1 is SEHNR and CDR2 is FQNEAQ (reference sequence). CDR3 length: 15 amino acids. V lost 2 bases to trimming and J lost 6 bases, with 15 bases between them. Here the CDR3 reads CASSLSMQRRDTQYF. The CDR3 bases are TGTGCCAGCAGCTTAAGCATGCAGCGTAGGGATACGCAGTATTTT. Together with reference TRBV7-9 and TRBJ2-3, the CDR3 gives the full variable domain: DTGVSQNPRHKITKRGQNVTFRCDPISEHNRLYWYRQTLGQGPEFLTYFQNEAQLEKSRLLSDRFSAERPKGSFSTLEIQRTEQGDSAMYLCASSLSMQRRDTQYFGPGTRLTVL.

Ten or more counts support this clonotype. The chain couples TRBV5-1 to TRBJ2-5; TRBD2 matches at 9 bases. The germline V gene has CDR1 SGHRS and CDR2 YFSETQ. After removal of 5 bases from V and 4 bases from J, the junction contained 6 bases not matched to a gene. The CDR3 spans 14 residues. The CDR3 DNA reads TGCGCCAGCAGACCGGGACTAGCCGGAGAGACCCAGTACTTC. Translated, it gives CASRPGLAGETQYF. Full variable domain (outside the CDR3, taken from reference TRBV5-1 and TRBJ2-5): KAGVTQTPRYLIKTRGQQVTLSCSPISGHRSVSWYQQTPGQGLQFLFEYFSETQRNKGNFPGRFSGRQFSNSRSEMNVSTLELGDSALYLCASRPGLAGETQYFGPGTRLLVL.

This clonotype has just a few counts. The V gene is TRBV7-9, the J gene TRBJ2-7; D is possibly TRBD1 (6 bases). The V and J ends lost 3 bases and 4 bases respectively, with 10 bases between them. CDR1 SEHNR and CDR2 FQNEAQ come from the germline V gene (reference sequence). The CDR3 runs to 13 residues. The CDR3 loop reads CASSFGGGYEQYF. In DNA form, the CDR3 reads TGTGCCAGCAGCTTTGGGGGCGGTTACGAGCAGTACTTC. Drawing the rest from reference TRBV7-9 and TRBJ2-7, the complete variable domain is DTGVSQNPRHKITKRGQNVTFRCDPISEHNRLYWYRQTLGQGPEFLTYFQNEAQLEKSRLLSDRFSAERPKGSFSTLEIQRTEQGDSAMYLCASSFGGGYEQYFGPGTRLTVT.